This TCR beta chain is drawn from a study of T-cell reconstitution after alpha-beta-depleted transplantation in children. Trimming pared 4 bases from V and 6 bases from J, leaving 16 bases between. Germline lookup yields CDR1 LGHNA and CDR2 YNFKEQ. The CDR3 consists of 14 residues. Preparation of the TCRbeta library involved a method that used unique molecular identifiers. TCRdb called the PCR reads again in MiXCR, with one record for every CDR3 protein. Of over 300,000 distinct CDR3 sequences in the sample, under 13% were seen once. The input for sequencing was PBMCs from the stem cell graft donor, taken from the stem cell graft. The sequence was obtained from a human donor who donated a stem cell graft to a child with acute lymphoblastic leukemia. The rearrangement links TRBV4-2 to TRBJ2-7; the D call may be TRBD1 or TRBD2 (6 bases each). In nucleotides, the CDR3 is TGTGCCAGCAGCCCTCAATACAGGGAGGCCGAGCAGTACTTC. Its translation is CASSPQYREAEQYF.